Listed below are T cell receptor beta chains from one sample, sequenced in a study of blood T cell repertoires in COVID-19. TCRdb keeps only in-frame clones here, not all; method: immunoSEQ multiplex PCR. The data show roughly 250,000 clones, with more than 70% seen just once and about 2.1% held by the top ten. Sequenced: PBMCs or T cells enriched from blood (not recorded which). The origin of the receptors is a woman in her fifties or sixties who had recovered from COVID-19. CDR3s include the opening cysteine and the closing phenylalanine or tryptophan. The D gene is left open where the match is weak. Clone size, where shown, is once, few, many, or a class for clones that have expanded.

-	TRBV3-1/TRBV3-2	TRBJ1-4	-	CASSRAQHEKLFF	TGTGCCAGCAGCCGGGCACAGCATGAAAAACTGTTTTTT
-	TRBV2	TRBJ1-5	TRBD1	CASSRTGGKIQPQHF	TGTGCCAGCAGTCGGACAGGGGGCAAGATTCAGCCCCAGCATTTT
-	TRBV3-1/TRBV3-2	TRBJ1-2	-	CASSQELQAGYTF	TGTGCCAGCAGCCAAGAGCTACAGGCTGGCTACACCTTC
-	TRBV7-3	TRBJ1-4	-	CASSLEQASNEKLFF	TGTGCCAGCAGCTTAGAACAGGCCTCTAATGAAAAACTGTTTTTT
-	TRBV4-3	TRBJ1-5	-	CASSQDSDQPQHF	TGCGCCAGCAGCCAAGATTCGGATCAGCCCCAGCATTTT
-	TRBV28	TRBJ1-2	TRBD1	CAGGRQGSGYTF	TGTGCCGGGGGTCGACAGGGAAGTGGCTACACCTTC
-	TRBV7-9	TRBJ1-5	-	CASSSQGSNQPQHF	TGTGCCAGCAGCTCTCAGGGTAGCAATCAGCCCCAGCATTTT
-	TRBV5-1	TRBJ2-7	-	CASSLDPGISYEQYF	TGCGCCAGCAGCTTGGATCCAGGGATATCCTACGAGCAGTACTTC
-	TRBV4-1	TRBJ2-5	TRBD1	CASSQEQTGAGETQYF	TGCGCCAGCAGCCAAGAACAAACAGGGGCGGGAGAGACCCAGTACTTC
once	TRBV24-1	TRBJ2-2	-	CATKGGTNTGELFF	TGTGCCACCAAAGGCGGAACGAACACCGGGGAGCTGTTTTTT
-	TRBV7-2	TRBJ2-7	TRBD1	CASRTPGQVDEQYF	TGTGCCAGCAGGACACCGGGACAGGTGGACGAGCAGTACTTC
-	TRBV4-3	TRBJ1-1	-	CASSQDSPTDTEAFF	TGCGCCAGCAGCCAAGATTCACCAACGGACACTGAAGCTTTCTTT
once	TRBV19	TRBJ2-3	TRBD2	CASKTSRTSGGWLDTQYF	TGTGCCAGTAAGACCTCGCGTACTAGCGGGGGATGGTTGGATACGCAGTATTTT
-	TRBV2	TRBJ2-4	-	CASSVGLAKNIQYF	TGTGCCAGCAGTGTTGGGCTAGCCAAAAACATTCAGTACTTC
-	TRBV6-5	TRBJ1-2	-	CASSLPGWYGYTF	TGTGCCAGCAGTCTGCCGGGATGGTATGGCTACACCTTC
once	TRBV5-4	TRBJ2-2	TRBD2	CASSPGGGAWPGELFF	TGTGCCAGCAGCCCGGGGGGGGGAGCATGGCCCGGGGAGCTGTTTTTT
-	TRBV18	TRBJ1-1	-	CASKAGENTEAFF	TGTGCCAGCAAGGCGGGGGAGAACACTGAAGCTTTCTTT
once	TRBV11-2	TRBJ2-1	TRBD2	CASSQGLAGPSSYNEQFF	TGTGCCAGCTCCCAGGGGCTAGCGGGGCCGAGCTCCTACAATGAGCAGTTCTTC
-	TRBV15	TRBJ2-1	-	CATSRDPLAYNEQFF	TGTGCCACCAGCAGAGATCCACTAGCATACAATGAGCAGTTCTTC
-	TRBV19	TRBJ1-2	TRBD1	CASSIGAGGVGYTF	TGTGCCAGTAGTATCGGGGCAGGGGGCGTCGGCTACACCTTC
-	TRBV27	TRBJ1-1	-	CASSLQVFTPGVMTEAFF	TGTGCCAGCAGTTTACAGGTCTTTACGCCAGGGGTGATGACTGAAGCTTTCTTT
-	TRBV5-5	TRBJ2-2	TRBD2	CASSPLLAGGYTGELFF	TGTGCCAGCAGCCCCCTGCTGGCGGGGGGGTACACCGGGGAGCTGTTTTTT
-	TRBV28	TRBJ2-1	TRBD2	CASSSGGSYNEQFF	TGTGCCAGCAGTTCGGGGGGCTCCTACAATGAGCAGTTCTTC
-	TRBV5-6	TRBJ2-1	TRBD2	CASSPRTSGGPQFF	TGTGCCAGCAGCCCCCGGACTAGCGGGGGGCCGCAGTTCTTC
-	TRBV5-1	TRBJ2-7	TRBD2	CASSLRLAGGLGQSYEQYF	TGCGCCAGCAGCTTGCGGCTAGCGGGGGGGTTAGGGCAATCCTACGAGCAGTACTTC
-	TRBV2	TRBJ1-4	-	CASRVGQTRGEKLFF	TGTGCCAGCAGAGTCGGACAGACTCGAGGTGAAAAACTGTTTTTT
-	TRBV4-2	TRBJ1-3	TRBD1	CASEGTGDSGNTIYF	TGTGCCAGCGAGGGGACAGGAGACTCTGGAAACACCATATATTTT
-	TRBV6-5	TRBJ2-7	TRBD1	CASWTRTGHYEQYF	TGTGCCAGCTGGACCCGGACAGGGCACTACGAGCAGTACTTC
-	TRBV6-5	TRBJ1-1	TRBD1	CASNHGPGGWEAFF	TGTGCCAGCAACCACGGACCAGGGGGGTGGGAAGCTTTCTTT
-	TRBV29-1	TRBJ1-1	-	CSVEGGGTSEAFF	TGCAGCGTTGAAGGAGGGGGAACGTCTGAAGCTTTCTTT
-	TRBV7-2	TRBJ2-1	TRBD2	CASSYDQTSGRVRQFF	TGTGCCAGCAGCTATGATCAGACTAGCGGGAGGGTTCGACAGTTCTTC
-	TRBV11-3	TRBJ2-7	-	CASSLRSRYEQYF	TGTGCCAGCAGCTTAAGAAGCCGCTACGAGCAGTACTTC
-	TRBV3-1/TRBV3-2	TRBJ2-5	-	CASSRDPFQETQYF	TGTGCCAGCAGCCGAGACCCCTTCCAAGAGACCCAGTACTTC
-	TRBV4-2	TRBJ2-7	TRBD2	CASSPTSGPNEQYF	TGTGCCAGCAGCCCAACTAGCGGCCCGAACGAGCAGTACTTC
once	TRBV30	TRBJ1-4	-	CAWRKSRGEKLFF	TGTGCCTGGAGGAAGTCCCGCGGAGAAAAACTGTTTTTT
-	TRBV10-3	TRBJ2-7	-	CAISESKDSYEQYF	TGTGCCATCAGTGAGTCCAAGGACAGCTACGAGCAGTACTTC
-	TRBV28	TRBJ1-4	TRBD1	CASSPNLTGDNEKLFF	TGTGCCAGCAGTCCGAACTTGACAGGGGATAATGAAAAACTGTTTTTT
-	TRBV10-3	TRBJ2-5	TRBD2	CAIGLAGGSGETQYF	TGTGCCATCGGACTAGCGGGAGGGAGTGGGGAGACCCAGTACTTC
-	TRBV18	TRBJ2-6	TRBD2	CASSPNPTSGGDVLTF	TGTGCCAGCTCACCCAACCCTACTAGCGGGGGCGACGTCCTGACTTTC
-	TRBV9	TRBJ2-7	TRBD2	CASSGTSGSSYEQYF	TGTGCCAGCAGCGGGACTAGCGGGAGTAGCTACGAGCAGTACTTC
-	TRBV6-5	TRBJ2-1	TRBD2	CASSYGTSVYEQFF	TGTGCCAGCAGTTATGGGACTAGCGTTTATGAGCAGTTCTTC
once	TRBV30	TRBJ2-3	TRBD2	CACQPRLAGGRDTQYF	TGTGCCTGTCAACCCAGGCTGGCGGGGGGAAGGGATACGCAGTATTTT
-	TRBV5-4	TRBJ2-1	TRBD1	CASSKQGAGWDEQFF	TGTGCCAGCAGCAAACAGGGGGCGGGGTGGGATGAGCAGTTCTTC